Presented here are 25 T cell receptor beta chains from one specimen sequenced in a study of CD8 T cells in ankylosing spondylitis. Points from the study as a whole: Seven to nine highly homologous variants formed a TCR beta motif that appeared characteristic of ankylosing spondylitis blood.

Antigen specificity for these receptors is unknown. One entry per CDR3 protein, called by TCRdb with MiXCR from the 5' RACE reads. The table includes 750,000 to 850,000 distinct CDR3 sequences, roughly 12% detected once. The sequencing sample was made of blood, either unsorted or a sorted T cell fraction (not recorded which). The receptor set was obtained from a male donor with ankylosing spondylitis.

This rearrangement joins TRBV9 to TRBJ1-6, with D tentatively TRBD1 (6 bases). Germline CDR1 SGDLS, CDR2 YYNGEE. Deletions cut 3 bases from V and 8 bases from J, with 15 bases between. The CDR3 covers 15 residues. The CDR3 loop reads CASSEDRSDDSPLHF. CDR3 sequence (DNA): TGTGCCAGCAGCGAAGACAGGTCAGACGATTCACCCCTCCACTTT.

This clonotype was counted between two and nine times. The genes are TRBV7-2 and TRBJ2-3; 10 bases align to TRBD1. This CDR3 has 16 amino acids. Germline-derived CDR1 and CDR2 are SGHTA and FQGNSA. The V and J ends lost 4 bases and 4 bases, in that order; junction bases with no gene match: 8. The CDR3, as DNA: TGTGCCAGCAGCTCCTCACCGGGACAGGGGTCAGATACGCAGTATTTT. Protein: CASSSSPGQGSDTQYF.

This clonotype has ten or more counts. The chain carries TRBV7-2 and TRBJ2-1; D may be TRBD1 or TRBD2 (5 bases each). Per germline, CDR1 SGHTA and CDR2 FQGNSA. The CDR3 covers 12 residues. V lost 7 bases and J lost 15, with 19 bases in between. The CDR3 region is CASNTSPGRWFF. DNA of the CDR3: TGTGCCAGCAACACATCACCGGGACGGTGGTTCTTC.

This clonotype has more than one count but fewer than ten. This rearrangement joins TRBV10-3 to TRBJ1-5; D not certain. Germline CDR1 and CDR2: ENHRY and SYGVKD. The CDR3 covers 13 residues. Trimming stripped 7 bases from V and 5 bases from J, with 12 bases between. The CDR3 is CAINMDRDQPQHF. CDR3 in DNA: TGTGCCATCAACATGGACCGAGATCAGCCCCAGCATTTT.

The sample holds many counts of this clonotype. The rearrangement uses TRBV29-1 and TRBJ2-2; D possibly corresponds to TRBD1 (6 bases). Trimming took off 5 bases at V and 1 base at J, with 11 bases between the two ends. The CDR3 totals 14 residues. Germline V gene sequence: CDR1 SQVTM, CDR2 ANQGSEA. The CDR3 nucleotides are TGCAGCGTTACAGGGATAGGGAACACCGGGGAGCTGTTTTTT. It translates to CSVTGIGNTGELFF.

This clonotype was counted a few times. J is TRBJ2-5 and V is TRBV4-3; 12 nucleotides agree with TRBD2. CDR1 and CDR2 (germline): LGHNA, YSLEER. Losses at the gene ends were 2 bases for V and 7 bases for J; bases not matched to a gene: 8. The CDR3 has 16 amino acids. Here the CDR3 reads CASSQFRTSGEGTQYF. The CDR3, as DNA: TGCGCCAGCAGCCAATTCCGGACTAGCGGGGAGGGGACCCAGTACTTC.

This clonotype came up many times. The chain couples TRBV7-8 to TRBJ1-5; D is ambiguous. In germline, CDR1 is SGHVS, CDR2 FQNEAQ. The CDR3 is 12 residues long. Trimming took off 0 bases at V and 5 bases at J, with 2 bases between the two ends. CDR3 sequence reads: CASSLADQPQHF. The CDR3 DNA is TGTGCCAGCAGCTTAGCGGATCAGCCCCAGCATTTT.

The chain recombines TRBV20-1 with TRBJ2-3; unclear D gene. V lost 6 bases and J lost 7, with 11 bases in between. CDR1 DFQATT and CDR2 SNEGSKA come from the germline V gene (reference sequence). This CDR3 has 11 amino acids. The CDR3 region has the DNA TGCAGTGCCGAGAATTATAATACGCAGTATTTT. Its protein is CSAENYNTQYF.

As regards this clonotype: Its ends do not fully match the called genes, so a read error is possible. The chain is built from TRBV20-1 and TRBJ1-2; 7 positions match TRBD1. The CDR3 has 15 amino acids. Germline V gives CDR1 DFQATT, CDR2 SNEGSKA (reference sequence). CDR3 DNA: TGCAGTGCTAGAGATTCCCGGGACAGTAACTATAGCTACACCTTC. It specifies CSARDSRDSNYSYTF.

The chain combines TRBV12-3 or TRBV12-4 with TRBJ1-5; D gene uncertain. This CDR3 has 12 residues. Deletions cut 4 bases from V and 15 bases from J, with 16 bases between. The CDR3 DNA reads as TGTGCCAGCAGTTCGTTGCGGGCTAAGTTGCATTTT. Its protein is CASSSLRAKLHF.

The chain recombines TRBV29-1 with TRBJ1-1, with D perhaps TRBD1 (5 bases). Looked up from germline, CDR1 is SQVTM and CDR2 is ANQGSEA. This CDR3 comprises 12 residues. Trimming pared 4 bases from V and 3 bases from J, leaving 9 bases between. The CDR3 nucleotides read TGCAGCGTTGGGGACTTGTACACTGAAGCTTTCTTT. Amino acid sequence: CSVGDLYTEAFF. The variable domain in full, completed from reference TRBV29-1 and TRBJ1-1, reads SAVISQKPSRDICQRGTSLTIQCQVDSQVTMMFWYRQQPGQSLTLIATANQGSEATYESGFVIDKFPISRPNLTFSTLTVSNMSPEDSSIYLCSVGDLYTEAFFGQGTRLTVV.

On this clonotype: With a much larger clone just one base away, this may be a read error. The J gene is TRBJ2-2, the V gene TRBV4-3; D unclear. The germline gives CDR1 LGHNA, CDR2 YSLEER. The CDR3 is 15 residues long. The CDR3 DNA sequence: TGCGCCAGCAGCCAACTGGCAGCGAACACCGAGGAGCTGTTTTTT. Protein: CASSQLAANTEELFF.

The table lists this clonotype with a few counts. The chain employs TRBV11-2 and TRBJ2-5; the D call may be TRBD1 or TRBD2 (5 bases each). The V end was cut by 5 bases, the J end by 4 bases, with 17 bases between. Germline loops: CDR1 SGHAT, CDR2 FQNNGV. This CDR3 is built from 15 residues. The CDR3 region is CASSAQAHGGETQYF. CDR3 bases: TGTGCCAGCAGCGCCCAGGCCCATGGGGGAGAGACCCAGTACTTC.

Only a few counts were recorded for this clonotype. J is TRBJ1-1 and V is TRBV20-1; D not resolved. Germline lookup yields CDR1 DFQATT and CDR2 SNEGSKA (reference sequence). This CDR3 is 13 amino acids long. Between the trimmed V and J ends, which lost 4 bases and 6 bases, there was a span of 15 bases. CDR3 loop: CSANRAYGSEAFF. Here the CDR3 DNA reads TGCAGTGCTAATAGGGCCTACGGATCTGAAGCTTTCTTT.

CDR3 in DNA: TGTGCCAGCGTCAGGGACCCCTTGTCCAACGTCCTGACTTTC. Translating it yields CASVRDPLSNVLTF. J is TRBJ2-6 and V is TRBV28; D is possibly TRBD1 or TRBD2 (5 bases each). Germline V gives CDR1 MDHEN, CDR2 SYDVKM. The CDR3 totals 14 residues. The V end lost 8 bases, the J end lost 8 bases, and 16 bases lay between the germline ends. Variable domain in full (rest from reference TRBV28 and TRBJ2-6): DVKVTQSSRYLVKRTGEKVFLECVQDMDHENMFWYRQDPGLGLRLIYFSYDVKMKEKGDIPEGYSVSREKKERFSLILESASTNQTSMYLCASVRDPLSNVLTFGAGSRLTVL.

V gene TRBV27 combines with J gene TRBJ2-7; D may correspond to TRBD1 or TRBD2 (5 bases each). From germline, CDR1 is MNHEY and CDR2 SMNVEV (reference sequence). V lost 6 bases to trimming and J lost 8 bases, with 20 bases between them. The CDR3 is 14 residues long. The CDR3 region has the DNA TGTGCCAGCAGGGGGGACGCAACCCGGTTCAAGCAGTACTTC. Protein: CASRGDATRFKQYF.

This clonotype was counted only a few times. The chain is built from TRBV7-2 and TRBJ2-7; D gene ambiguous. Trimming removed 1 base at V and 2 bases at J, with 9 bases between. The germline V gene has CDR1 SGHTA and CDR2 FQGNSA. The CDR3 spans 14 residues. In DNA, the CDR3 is TGTGCCAGCAGCTTAGGTCTTTCCCCCTACGAGCAGTACTTC. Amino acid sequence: CASSLGLSPYEQYF.

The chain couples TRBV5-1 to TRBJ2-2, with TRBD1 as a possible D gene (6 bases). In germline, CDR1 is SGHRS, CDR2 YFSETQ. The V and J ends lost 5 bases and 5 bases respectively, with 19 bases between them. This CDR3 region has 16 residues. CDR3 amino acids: CASRRLQGLRTGELFF. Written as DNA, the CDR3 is TGCGCCAGCAGAAGATTACAGGGATTGAGGACCGGGGAGCTGTTTTTT.

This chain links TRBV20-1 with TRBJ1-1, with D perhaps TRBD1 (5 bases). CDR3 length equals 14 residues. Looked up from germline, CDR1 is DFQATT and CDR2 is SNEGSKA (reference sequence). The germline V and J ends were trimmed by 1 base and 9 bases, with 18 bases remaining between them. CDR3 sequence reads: CSARVDGALVKAFF. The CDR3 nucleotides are TGCAGTGCTAGAGTCGACGGGGCTTTGGTGAAAGCTTTCTTT.

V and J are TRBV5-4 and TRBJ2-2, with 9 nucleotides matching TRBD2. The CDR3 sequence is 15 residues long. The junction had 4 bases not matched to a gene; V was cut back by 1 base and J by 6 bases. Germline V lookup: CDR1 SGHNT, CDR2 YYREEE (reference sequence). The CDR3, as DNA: TGTGCCAGCAGCTTGAGGCGGGAGGGTTCCGGGGAGCTGTTTTTT. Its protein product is CASSLRREGSGELFF.

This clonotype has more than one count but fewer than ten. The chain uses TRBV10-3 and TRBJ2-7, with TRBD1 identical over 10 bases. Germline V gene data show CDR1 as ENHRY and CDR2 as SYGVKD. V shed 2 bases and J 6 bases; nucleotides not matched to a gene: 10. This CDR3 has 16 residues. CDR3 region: CAISEPDSGTGVEQYF. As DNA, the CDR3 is TGTGCCATCAGTGAGCCGGACTCGGGGACAGGGGTCGAGCAGTACTTC.

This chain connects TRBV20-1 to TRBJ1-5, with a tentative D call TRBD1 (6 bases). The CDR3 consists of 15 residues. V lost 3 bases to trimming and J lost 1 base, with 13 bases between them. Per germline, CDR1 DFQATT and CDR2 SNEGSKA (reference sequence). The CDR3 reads CSASLWGQSNQPQHF. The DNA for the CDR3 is TGCAGTGCTAGTTTGTGGGGGCAAAGCAATCAGCCCCAGCATTTT.

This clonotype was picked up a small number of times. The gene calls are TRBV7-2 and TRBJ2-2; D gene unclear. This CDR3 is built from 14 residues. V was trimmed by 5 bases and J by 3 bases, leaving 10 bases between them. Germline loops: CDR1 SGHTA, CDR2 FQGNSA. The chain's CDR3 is CASSHIGDTGELFF. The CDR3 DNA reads TGTGCCAGCAGCCATATTGGGGACACCGGGGAGCTGTTTTTT. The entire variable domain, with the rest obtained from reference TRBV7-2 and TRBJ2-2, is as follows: GAGVSQSPSNKVTEKGKDVELRCDPISGHTALYWYRQSLGQGLEFLIYFQGNSAPDKSGLPSDRFSAERTGGSVSTLTIQRTQQEDSAVYLCASSHIGDTGELFFGEGSRLTVL.

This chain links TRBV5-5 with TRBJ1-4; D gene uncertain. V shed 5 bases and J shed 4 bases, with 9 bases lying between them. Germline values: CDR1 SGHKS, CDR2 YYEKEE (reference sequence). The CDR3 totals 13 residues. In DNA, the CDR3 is TGTGCCAGCAGGGAAGGGAGTAATGAAAAACTGTTTTTT. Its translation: CASREGSNEKLFF.

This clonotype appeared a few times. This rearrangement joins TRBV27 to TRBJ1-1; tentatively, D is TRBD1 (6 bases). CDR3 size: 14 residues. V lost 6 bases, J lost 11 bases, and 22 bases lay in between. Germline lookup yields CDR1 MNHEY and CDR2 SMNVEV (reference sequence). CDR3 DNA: TGTGCCAGCAGAATGAAACCGCAGGACAGTAGTGCTTTCTTT. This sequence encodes CASRMKPQDSSAFF.